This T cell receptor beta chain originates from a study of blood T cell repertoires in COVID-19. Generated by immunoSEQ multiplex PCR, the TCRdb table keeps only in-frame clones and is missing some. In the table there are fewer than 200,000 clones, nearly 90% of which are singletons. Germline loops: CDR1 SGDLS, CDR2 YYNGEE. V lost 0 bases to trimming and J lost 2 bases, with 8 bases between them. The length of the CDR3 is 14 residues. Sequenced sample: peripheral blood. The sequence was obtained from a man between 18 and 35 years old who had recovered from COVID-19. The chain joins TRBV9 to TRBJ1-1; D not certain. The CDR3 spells CASSVEAENTEAFF. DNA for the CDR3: TGTGCCAGCAGCGTAGAGGCGGAAAACACTGAAGCTTTCTTT.